Listed below are T cell receptor beta chains from one sample, sequenced in a study of blood T cell repertoires in COVID-19. The assay was immunoSEQ multiplex PCR, and TCRdb's table has in-frame clones only and misses some. The sample yields 150,000 to 200,000 clones, roughly 80% seen once. Input material: peripheral blood. The receptors were sampled from a woman between 40 and 55 years old with COVID-19, enrolled during active disease. Each CDR3 is given with its conserved first and last residue. A D gene is named only where the DNA matches it firmly. The size entry is marked missing in some rows and otherwise reads once, few, many or a size class.

J,size,V,D,DNA,CDR3
TRBJ1-5,.,TRBV18,TRBD1,TGTGCCAGCTCACCACAGACAGGGAGTAGCCAGCCCCAGCATTTT,CASSPQTGSSQPQHF
TRBJ1-5,few,TRBV28,.,TGTGCCAGCAGTTTGAGACAGCCCCAGCATTTT,CASSLRQPQHF
TRBJ2-3,.,TRBV6-1,TRBD2,TGTGCCAGCAGTGAACTAGCGGGAGGTTCAGATACGCAGTATTTT,CASSELAGGSDTQYF
TRBJ1-5,.,TRBV19,.,TGTGCCAGTAGTAAGACAGCTTGGAGCAATCAGCCCCAGCATTTT,CASSKTAWSNQPQHF
TRBJ2-7,.,TRBV24-1,.,TGTGCCACCAGTGACCAAAACTACTACGAGCAGTACTTC,CATSDQNYYEQYF
TRBJ2-6,.,TRBV6-4,.,TGTGCCAGCAGTGACTCGATAGAGTCTGGGGCCAACGTCCTGACTTTC,CASSDSIESGANVLTF
TRBJ2-1,once,TRBV5-4,.,TGTGCCAGCAGCTTGGGGACAGCTAGCGGCCACAATGAGCAGTTCTTC,CASSLGTASGHNEQFF
TRBJ2-2,.,TRBV24-1,TRBD1,TGTGCCACCAGTGAAAGGGGGCGACGCACCGGGGAGCTGTTTTTT,CATSERGRRTGELFF
TRBJ2-1,once,TRBV9,TRBD2,TGTGCCAGCAGCGCAACAATGGGACTAGCGGGAGCAAATGAGCAGTTCTTC,CASSATMGLAGANEQFF
TRBJ2-6,.,TRBV2,.,TGTGCCAGCAGTCAGGGTTCTGGGGCCAACGTCCTGACTTTC,CASSQGSGANVLTF
TRBJ1-1,.,TRBV19,TRBD1,TGTGCCACCTCGGGACAGGGGCGCTCGACTGAAGCTTTCTTT,CATSGQGRSTEAFF
TRBJ2-5,once,TRBV7-3,TRBD2,TGTGCCAGCAGCCCTAGCGGGGCCCAAGAGACCCAGTACTTC,CASSPSGAQETQYF
TRBJ1-6,.,TRBV27,.,TGTGCCAGCAAAGGGAGGACCTCCTATAATTCACCCCTCCACTTT,CASKGRTSYNSPLHF
TRBJ2-7,.,TRBV5-1,.,TGCGCCAGCAGCTTGGCCAAGCGCTACGAGCAGTACTTC,CASSLAKRYEQYF
TRBJ2-1,once,TRBV12-5,TRBD1,TGTGCTAGTGGTACGGACAGGGCCAATGAGCAGTTCTTC,CASGTDRANEQFF
TRBJ2-1,.,TRBV7-9,.,TGTGCCAGCAGCTTAACAAGGGACACGGAATTCTTC,CASSLTRDTEFF
TRBJ2-5,.,TRBV19,TRBD2,TGTGCCAGTAGAGAAACTAGCGGAGAGACCCAGTACTTC,CASRETSGETQYF
TRBJ2-1,.,TRBV3-1/TRBV3-2,.,TGTGCCAGCAGCCCCCGCGGTCGACGGAACAATGAGCAGTTCTTC,CASSPRGRRNNEQFF